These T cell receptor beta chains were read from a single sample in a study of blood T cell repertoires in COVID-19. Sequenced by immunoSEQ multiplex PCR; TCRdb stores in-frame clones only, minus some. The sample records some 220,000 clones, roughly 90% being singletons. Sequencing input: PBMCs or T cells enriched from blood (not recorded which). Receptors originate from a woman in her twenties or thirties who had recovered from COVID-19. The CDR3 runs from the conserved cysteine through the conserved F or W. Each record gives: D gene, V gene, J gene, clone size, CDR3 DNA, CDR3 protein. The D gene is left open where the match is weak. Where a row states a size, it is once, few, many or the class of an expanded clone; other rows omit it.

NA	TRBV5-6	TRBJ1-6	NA	TGTGCCAGCAGGTGGGGCCCCTATAATTCACCCCTCCACTTT	CASRWGPYNSPLHF
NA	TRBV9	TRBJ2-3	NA	TGTGCCAGCAGCGTACTAGAGATAGCCACAGATACGCAGTATTTT	CASSVLEIATDTQYF
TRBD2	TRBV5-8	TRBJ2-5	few	TGTGCCAGCAGCTTGGGACTAGCGGGGGAGACACAAGAGACCCAGTACTTC	CASSLGLAGETQETQYF
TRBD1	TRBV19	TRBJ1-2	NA	TGTGCCAGTAGTATATGGTCGGGACAGAATTTAGGCGGCTACACCTTC	CASSIWSGQNLGGYTF
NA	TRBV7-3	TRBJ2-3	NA	TGTGCCAGCAGCTACCCGCGGGGAAGGGAAGATACGCAGTATTTT	CASSYPRGREDTQYF
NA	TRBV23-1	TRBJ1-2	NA	TGCGCCAGCAGTCAGCCAGGGAGGTTGGGCTACACCTTC	CASSQPGRLGYTF
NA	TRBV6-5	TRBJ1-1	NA	TGTGCCAGCAGGTCGAAGGGGCTTTTAGGAGCTTTCTTT	CASRSKGLLGAFF
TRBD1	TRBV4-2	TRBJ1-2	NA	TGTGCCAGCAGCCAACCACATGACAGGGGGGACAGGAATTATGGCTACACCTTC	CASSQPHDRGDRNYGYTF
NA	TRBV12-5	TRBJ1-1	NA	TGTGCTAGTGGTGACGCCTTAGCGAACACTGAAGCTTTCTTT	CASGDALANTEAFF
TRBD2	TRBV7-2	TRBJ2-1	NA	TGTGCCAGCAGCTTCCGACTAGCGGGGGGTGGAGGTGAGCAGTTCTTC	CASSFRLAGGGGEQFF
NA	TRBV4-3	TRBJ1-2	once	TGCGCCAGCAGCCCCCTCTTGACGGGTATCTATGGCTACACCTTC	CASSPLLTGIYGYTF
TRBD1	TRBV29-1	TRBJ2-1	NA	TGCAGCGTTGAAGGGGACAGGGAGTATGAGCAGTTCTTC	CSVEGDREYEQFF
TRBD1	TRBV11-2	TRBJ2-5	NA	TGTGCCAGCCTACTCGGGACAGGACAAGAGACCCAGTACTTC	CASLLGTGQETQYF
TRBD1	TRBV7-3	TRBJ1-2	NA	TGTGCCAGCAGCTTAATCGGGACAGGGAGCAACTATGGCTACACCTTC	CASSLIGTGSNYGYTF
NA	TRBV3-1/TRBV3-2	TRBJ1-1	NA	TGTGCCAGCAGCCTCTTCACTCAACACAGGGCTGGTTGGGACACTGAAGCTTTCTTT	CASSLFTQHRAGWDTEAFF
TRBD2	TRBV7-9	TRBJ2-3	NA	TGTGCCAGCAGCGGGCCCGGGACTAGCGGGGGGTACACAGATACGCAGTATTTT	CASSGPGTSGGYTDTQYF
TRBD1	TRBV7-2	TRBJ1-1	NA	TGTGCCAGCAGCTTTCAGGGGGCGCGAACTGAAGCTTTCTTT	CASSFQGARTEAFF
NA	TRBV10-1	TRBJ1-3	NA	TGCGCCAGCAGAAATGACAGCTCTGGAAACACCATATATTTT	CASRNDSSGNTIYF
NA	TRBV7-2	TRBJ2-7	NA	TGTGCCAGCAGCTTATTACAGGACTACGAGCAGTACTTC	CASSLLQDYEQYF
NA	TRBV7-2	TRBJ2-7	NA	TGTGCCAGCAGCTTGACAGACGAGCAGTACTTC	CASSLTDEQYF
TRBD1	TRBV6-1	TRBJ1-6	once	TGTGCCAGCAGTGACCCTACGGGGACAGGAGTAGGATCACCCCTCCACTTT	CASSDPTGTGVGSPLHF
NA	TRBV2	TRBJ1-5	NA	TGTGCCAGCAAGCGGGACGGGAATCAGCCCCAGCATTTT	CASKRDGNQPQHF
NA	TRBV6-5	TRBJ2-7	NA	TGTGCCAGCAGTCGCACCATGACTCTCTCCTACGAGCAGTACTTC	CASSRTMTLSYEQYF
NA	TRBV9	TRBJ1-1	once	TGTGCCAGCAGCGTTACAGGGAGGGACACTGAAGCTTTCTTT	CASSVTGRDTEAFF
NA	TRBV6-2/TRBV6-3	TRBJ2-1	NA	TGTGCCAGCAGTATTAGCTCCCGAGAGCAGTTCTTC	CASSISSREQFF
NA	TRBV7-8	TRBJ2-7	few	TGTGCCAGCAGCTTAGTGGGTCAGGATTACGAGCAGTACTTC	CASSLVGQDYEQYF
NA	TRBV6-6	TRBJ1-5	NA	TGTGCCAGCAGTCGGCAGGGGAAGTTCGATCAGCCCCAGCATTTT	CASSRQGKFDQPQHF
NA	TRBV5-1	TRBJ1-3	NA	TGCGCCAGCAGCTTGGTACAGGGAGGAAACACCATATATTTT	CASSLVQGGNTIYF
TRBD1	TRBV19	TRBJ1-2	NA	TGTGCCAGTAGAGACAGGGGGCAATCTGGCTACACCTTC	CASRDRGQSGYTF
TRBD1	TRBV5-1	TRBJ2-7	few	TGCGCCAGCAGCGTGACAGGGAGTAACGAGCAGTACTTC	CASSVTGSNEQYF
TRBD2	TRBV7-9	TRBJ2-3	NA	TGTGCCAGCAGCTTAGGACTAGCGGGGGCCAGGGATACGCAGTATTTT	CASSLGLAGARDTQYF
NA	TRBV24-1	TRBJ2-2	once	TGTGCCACCAGTGATCCCTCCGGGGGTCCGAACACCGGGGAGCTGTTTTTT	CATSDPSGGPNTGELFF
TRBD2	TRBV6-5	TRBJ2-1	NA	TGTGCCAGCGTCTCCGGGACTAGCTTCGGCAATGAGCAGTTCTTC	CASVSGTSFGNEQFF
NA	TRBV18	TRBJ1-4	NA	TGTGCCAGCTCACCACTCCAGGGAGGGGAAAAACTGTTTTTT	CASSPLQGGEKLFF
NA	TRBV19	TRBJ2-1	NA	TGTGCCAGTAGAGGCGGAGGGGCCTACAATGAGCAGTTCTTC	CASRGGGAYNEQFF
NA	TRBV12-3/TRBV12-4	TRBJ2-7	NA	TGTGCCAGCAGTAGAGGGCCATTCTACGAGCAGTACTTC	CASSRGPFYEQYF
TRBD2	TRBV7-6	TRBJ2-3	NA	TGTGCCAGCAGCATTTCTAGCGGGGGACACACAGATACGCAGTATTTT	CASSISSGGHTDTQYF
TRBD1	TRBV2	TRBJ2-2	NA	TGTGCCAGCACCCGGGACAGGGTCGACACCGGGGAGCTGTTTTTT	CASTRDRVDTGELFF
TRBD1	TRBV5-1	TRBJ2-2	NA	TGCGCCAGCAGCTTGGATACAGGGGAAACCGGGGAGCTGTTTTTT	CASSLDTGETGELFF
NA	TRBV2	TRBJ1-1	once	TGTGCCAGCAGTCCTCCTATAAGAAACACTGAAGCTTTCTTT	CASSPPIRNTEAFF
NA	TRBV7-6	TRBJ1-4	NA	TGTGCCAGCAGCCTCAGGACAAGATCTGCAACTAATGAAAAACTGTTTTTT	CASSLRTRSATNEKLFF
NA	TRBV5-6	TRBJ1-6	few	TGTGCCAGCAGCTTGGCACCGGGCTATAATTCACCCCTCCACTTT	CASSLAPGYNSPLHF
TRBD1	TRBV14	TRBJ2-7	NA	TGTGCCAGCAGCGAATGGGACAGGGCCTACGAGCAGTACTTC	CASSEWDRAYEQYF
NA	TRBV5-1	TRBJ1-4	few	TGCGCCAGCAGCTTGGACAGTAATGAAAAACTGTTTTTT	CASSLDSNEKLFF
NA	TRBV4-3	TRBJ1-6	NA	TGCGCCAGCAGCCAAGAACACGCCAGACCCCTCCACTTT	CASSQEHARPLHF
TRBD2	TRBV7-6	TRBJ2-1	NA	TGTGCCTCCAGGAGGCTAGCGGGGGGGTTCTCCTACAATGAGCAGTTCTTC	CASRRLAGGFSYNEQFF
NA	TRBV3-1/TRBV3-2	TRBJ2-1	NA	TGTGCCAGCAAGGCGGACAACAATGAGCAGTTCTTC	CASKADNNEQFF
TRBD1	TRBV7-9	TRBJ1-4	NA	TGTGCCAGCAGTTTCTACAGGGGAGAACTGTTTTTT	CASSFYRGELFF
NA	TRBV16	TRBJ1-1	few	TGTGCCAGCAGCCAAGGGGGCATGAACACTGAAGCTTTCTTT	CASSQGGMNTEAFF
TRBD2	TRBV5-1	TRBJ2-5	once	TGCGCCAGCATCCGGTCTGGCGTGGGACTAGCGGAGACCCAGTACTTC	CASIRSGVGLAETQYF